This T cell receptor beta chain was identified in a study of blood T cell repertoires in COVID-19. Measured with immunoSEQ multiplex PCR; TCRdb has only the in-frame clones, and not every one. The sample includes about 190,000 clones, around 85% of them seen just once. Trimming took 4 bases from V and 10 from J; bases not matched to a gene: 12. The CDR3 is made up of 14 amino acids. Per the germline V gene, CDR1 is MNHEY and CDR2 is SVGAGI. This clonotype originated in a woman aged 45-65 years with acute or convalescent COVID-19. Sequenced: peripheral blood. The rearrangement uses TRBV6-5 and TRBJ1-1, with 7 bases identical to TRBD1. The CDR3 here is CASSLHPRQGRAFF. CDR3 nucleotides: TGTGCCAGCAGTTTACACCCCCGACAGGGAAGAGCTTTCTTT.